The T cell receptor (beta chain) under discussion was sequenced for a study of breast tumors, draining lymph nodes, adjacent tissues. Study-wide points: Tumor repertoires ranked between lymph nodes and nontumor tissue in diversity, with V and J gene preferences.

TCRdb reprocessed the multiplex PCR reads via MiXCR and lists one record per CDR3 protein. The sample shows under 150,000 distinct CDR3 sequences, around 20% of them seen only once. The CDR3 consists of 14 residues. The germline gives CDR1 MNHNS, CDR2 SASEGT. Trimming pared 6 bases from V and 0 bases from J, leaving 10 bases between. Breast cancer patients provided tissue from their axillary draining lymph nodes. This clonotype has at least ten counts. The antigen remains unidentified. The chain carries TRBV6-1 and TRBJ2-3, with D unresolved. This receptor was identified in a female donor with breast cancer. Some clones in this sample may be carry-over from other donors' samples. Sequencing was carried out using axillary lymph node tissue. CDR3 protein: CASRTLGSTDTQYF. The CDR3 nucleotides are TGTGCCAGCAGGACACTGGGGAGCACAGATACGCAGTATTTT.